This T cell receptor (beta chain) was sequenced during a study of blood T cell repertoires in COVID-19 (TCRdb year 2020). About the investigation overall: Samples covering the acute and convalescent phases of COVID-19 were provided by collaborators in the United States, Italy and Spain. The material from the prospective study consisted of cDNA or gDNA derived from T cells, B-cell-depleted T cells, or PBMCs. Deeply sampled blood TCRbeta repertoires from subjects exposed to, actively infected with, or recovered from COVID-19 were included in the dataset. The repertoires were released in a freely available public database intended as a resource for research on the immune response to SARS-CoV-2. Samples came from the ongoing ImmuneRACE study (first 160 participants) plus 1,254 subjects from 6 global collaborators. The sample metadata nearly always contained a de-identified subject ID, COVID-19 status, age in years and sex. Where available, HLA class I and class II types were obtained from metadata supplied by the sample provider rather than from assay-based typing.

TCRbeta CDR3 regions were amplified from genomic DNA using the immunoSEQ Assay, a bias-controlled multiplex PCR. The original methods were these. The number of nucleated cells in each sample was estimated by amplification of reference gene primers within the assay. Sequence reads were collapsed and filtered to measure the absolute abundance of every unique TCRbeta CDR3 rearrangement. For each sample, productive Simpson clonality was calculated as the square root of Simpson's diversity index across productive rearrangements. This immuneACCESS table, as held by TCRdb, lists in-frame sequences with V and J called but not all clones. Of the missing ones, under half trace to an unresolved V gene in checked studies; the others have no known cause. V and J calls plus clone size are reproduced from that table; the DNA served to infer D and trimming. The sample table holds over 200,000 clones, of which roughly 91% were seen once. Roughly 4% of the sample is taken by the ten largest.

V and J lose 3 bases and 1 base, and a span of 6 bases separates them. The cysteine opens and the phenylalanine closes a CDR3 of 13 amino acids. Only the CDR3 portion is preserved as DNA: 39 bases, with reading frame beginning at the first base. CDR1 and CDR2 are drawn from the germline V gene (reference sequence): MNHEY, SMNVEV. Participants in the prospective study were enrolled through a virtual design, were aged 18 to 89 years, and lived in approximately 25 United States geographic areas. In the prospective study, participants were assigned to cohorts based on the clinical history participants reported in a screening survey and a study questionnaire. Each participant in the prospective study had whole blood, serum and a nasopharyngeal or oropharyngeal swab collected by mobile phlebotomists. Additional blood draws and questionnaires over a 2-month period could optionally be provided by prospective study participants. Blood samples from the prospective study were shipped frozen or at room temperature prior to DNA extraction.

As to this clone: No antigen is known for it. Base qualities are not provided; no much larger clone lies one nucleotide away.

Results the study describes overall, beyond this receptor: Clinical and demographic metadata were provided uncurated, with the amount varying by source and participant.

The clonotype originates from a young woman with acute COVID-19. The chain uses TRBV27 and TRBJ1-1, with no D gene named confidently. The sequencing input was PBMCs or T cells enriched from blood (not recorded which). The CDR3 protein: CASSLAKNTEAFF. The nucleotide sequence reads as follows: TGTGCCAGCAGTTTGGCCAAGAACACTGAAGCTTTCTTT.